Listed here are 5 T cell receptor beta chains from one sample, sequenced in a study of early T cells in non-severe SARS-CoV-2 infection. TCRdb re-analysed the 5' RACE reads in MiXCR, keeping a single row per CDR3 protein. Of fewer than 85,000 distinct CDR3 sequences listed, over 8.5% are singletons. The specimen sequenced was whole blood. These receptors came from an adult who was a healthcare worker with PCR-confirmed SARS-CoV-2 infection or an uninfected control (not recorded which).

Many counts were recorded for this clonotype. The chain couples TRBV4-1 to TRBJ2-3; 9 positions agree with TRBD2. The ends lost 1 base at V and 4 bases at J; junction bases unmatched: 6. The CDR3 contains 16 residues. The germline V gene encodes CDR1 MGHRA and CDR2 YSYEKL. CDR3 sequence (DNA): TGCGCCAGCAGCCAAGGGGATAGCGGGAGAGCAGATACGCAGTATTTT. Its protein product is CASSQGDSGRADTQYF.

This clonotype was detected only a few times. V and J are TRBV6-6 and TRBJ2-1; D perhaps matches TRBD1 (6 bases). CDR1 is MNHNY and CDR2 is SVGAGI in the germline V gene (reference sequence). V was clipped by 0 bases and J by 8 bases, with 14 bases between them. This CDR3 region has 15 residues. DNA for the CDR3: TGTGCCAGCAGTTACTCTGGCAGGGGATGGGATGAGCAGTTCTTC. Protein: CASSYSGRGWDEQFF.

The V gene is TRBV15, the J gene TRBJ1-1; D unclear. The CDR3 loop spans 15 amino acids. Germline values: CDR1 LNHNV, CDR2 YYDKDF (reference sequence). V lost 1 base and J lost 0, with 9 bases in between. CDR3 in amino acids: CATSRGGRLNTEAFF. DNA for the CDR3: TGTGCCACCAGCAGAGGAGGACGGTTGAACACTGAAGCTTTCTTT.

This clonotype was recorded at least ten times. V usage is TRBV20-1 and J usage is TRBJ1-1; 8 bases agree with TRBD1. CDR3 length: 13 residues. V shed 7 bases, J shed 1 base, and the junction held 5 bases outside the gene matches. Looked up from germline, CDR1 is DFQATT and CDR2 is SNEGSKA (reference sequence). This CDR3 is CSVPGQANTEAFF. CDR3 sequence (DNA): TGCAGTGTACCGGGACAGGCGAACACTGAAGCTTTCTTT.

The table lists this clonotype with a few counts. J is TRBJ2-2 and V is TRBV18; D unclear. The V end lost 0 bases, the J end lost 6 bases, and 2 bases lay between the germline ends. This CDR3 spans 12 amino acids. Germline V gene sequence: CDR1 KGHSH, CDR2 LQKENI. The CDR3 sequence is CASSPPAGELFF. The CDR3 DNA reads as TGTGCCAGCTCACCACCGGCCGGGGAGCTGTTTTTT.